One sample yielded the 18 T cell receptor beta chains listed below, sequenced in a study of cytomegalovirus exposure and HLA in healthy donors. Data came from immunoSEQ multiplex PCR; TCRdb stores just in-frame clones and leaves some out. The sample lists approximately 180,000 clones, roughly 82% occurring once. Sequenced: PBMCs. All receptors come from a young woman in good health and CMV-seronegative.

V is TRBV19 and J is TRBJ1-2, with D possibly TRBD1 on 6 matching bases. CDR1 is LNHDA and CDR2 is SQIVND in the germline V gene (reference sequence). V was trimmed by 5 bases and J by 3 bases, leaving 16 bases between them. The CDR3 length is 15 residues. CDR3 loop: CASSVTGKVDYGYTF. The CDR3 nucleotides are TGTGCCAGTAGTGTAACAGGGAAAGTGGACTATGGCTACACCTTC.

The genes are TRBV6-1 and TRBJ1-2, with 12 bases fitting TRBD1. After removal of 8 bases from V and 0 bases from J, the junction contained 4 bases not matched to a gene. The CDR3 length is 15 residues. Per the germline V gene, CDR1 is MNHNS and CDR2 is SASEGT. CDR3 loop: CASGGTGGPNYGYTF. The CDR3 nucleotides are TGTGCCAGCGGGGGGACAGGGGGCCCTAACTATGGCTACACCTTC.

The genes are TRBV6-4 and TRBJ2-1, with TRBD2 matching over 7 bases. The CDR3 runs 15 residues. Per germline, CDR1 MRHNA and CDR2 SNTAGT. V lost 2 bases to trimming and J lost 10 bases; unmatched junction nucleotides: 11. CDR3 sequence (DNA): TGTGCCAGCAGTGACGGCCTAGCGGAGACTGTAGAGCAGTTCTTC. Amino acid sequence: CASSDGLAETVEQFF.

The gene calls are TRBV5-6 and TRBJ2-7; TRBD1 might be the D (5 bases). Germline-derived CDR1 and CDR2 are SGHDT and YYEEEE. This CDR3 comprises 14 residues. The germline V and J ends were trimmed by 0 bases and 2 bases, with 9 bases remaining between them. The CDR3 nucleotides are TGTGCCAGCAGCTTGGGGCAGGGCCCCTACGAGCAGTACTTC. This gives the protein CASSLGQGPYEQYF. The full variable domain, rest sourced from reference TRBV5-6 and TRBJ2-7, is DAGVTQSPTHLIKTRGQQVTLRCSPKSGHDTVSWYQQALGQGPQFIFQYYEEEERQRGNFPDRFSGHQFPNYSSELNVNALLLGDSALYLCASSLGQGPYEQYFGPGTRLTVT.

The CDR3 loop reads CASSYRGRVQYGYTF. The DNA for the CDR3 is TGTGCCAGCAGTTACAGGGGGCGCGTCCAGTATGGCTACACCTTC. The chain joins TRBV27 to TRBJ1-2, with 9 bases that match TRBD1. The CDR3 length is 15 residues. Per the germline V gene, CDR1 is MNHEY and CDR2 is SMNVEV (reference sequence). The V and J ends lost 4 bases and 5 bases, in that order; junction bases with no gene match: 8.

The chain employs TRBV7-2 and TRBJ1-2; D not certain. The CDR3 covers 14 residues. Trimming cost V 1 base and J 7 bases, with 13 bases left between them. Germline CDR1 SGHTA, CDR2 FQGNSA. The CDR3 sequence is CASSLENSIAGYTF. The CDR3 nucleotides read TGTGCCAGCAGCTTAGAGAACAGTATCGCTGGCTACACCTTC.

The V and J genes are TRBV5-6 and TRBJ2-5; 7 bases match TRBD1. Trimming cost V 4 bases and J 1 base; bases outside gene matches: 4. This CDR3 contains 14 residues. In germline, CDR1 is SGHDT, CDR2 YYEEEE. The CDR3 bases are TGTGCCAGCAGCCCGACAGGGACCCAAGAGACCCAGTACTTC. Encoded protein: CASSPTGTQETQYF.

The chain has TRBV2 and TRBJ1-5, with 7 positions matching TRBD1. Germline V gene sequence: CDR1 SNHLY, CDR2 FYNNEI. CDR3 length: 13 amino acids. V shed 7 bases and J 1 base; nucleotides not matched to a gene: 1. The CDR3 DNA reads TGTGCCAGCAAGACAGGGAGCAATCAGCCCCAGCATTTT. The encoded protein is CASKTGSNQPQHF.

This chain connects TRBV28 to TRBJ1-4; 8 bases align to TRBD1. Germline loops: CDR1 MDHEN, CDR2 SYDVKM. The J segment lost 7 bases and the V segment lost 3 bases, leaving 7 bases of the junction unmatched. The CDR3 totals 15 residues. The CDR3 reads CASSLSQGGFEKLFF. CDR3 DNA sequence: TGTGCCAGCAGTTTGTCACAGGGGGGTTTTGAAAAACTGTTTTTT.

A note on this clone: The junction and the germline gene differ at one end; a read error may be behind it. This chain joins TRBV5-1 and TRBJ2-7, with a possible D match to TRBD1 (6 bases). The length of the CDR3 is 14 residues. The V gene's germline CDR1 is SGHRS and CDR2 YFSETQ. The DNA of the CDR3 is TGCGCCAGCAGCTTGGGGCAACAGGGTTCCCAGGTAGACTTC. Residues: CASSLGQQGSQVDF.

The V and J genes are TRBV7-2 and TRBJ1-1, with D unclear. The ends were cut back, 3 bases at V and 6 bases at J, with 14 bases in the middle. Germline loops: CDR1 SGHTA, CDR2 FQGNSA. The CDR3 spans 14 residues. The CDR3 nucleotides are TGTGCCAGCAGCTTCTCGGGTAGCGGGGCTGAAGCTTTCTTT. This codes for CASSFSGSGAEAFF.

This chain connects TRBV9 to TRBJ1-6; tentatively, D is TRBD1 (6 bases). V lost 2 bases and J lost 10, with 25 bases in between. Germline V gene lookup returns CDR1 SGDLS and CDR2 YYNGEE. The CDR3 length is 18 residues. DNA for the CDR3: TGTGCCAGCAGCGTTGATCCGCAAAAGACAGGAGTAAGATCACCCCTCCACTTT. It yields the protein CASSVDPQKTGVRSPLHF.

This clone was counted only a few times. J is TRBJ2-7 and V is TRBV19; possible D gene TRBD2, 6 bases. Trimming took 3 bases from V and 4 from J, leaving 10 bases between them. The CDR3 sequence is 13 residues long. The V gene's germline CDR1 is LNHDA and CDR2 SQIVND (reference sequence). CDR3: CASSIRGTYEQYF. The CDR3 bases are TGTGCCAGTAGTATCCGGGGGACGTACGAGCAGTACTTC.

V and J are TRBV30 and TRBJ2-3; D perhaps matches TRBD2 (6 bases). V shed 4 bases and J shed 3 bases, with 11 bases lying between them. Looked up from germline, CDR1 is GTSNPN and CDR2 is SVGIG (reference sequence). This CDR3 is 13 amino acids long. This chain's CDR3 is CAWMGGWTDTQYF. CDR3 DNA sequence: TGTGCCTGGATGGGGGGATGGACAGATACGCAGTATTTT.

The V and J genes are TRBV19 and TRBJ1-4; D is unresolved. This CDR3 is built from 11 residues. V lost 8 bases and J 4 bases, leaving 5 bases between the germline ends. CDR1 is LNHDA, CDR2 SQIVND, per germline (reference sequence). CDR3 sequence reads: CASERNEKLFF. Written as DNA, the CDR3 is TGTGCCAGTGAGCGTAATGAAAAACTGTTTTTT.

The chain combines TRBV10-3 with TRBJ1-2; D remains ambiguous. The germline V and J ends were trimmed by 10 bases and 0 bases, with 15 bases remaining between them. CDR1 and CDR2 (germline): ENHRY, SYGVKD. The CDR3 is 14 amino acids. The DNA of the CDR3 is TGTGCCACCACAACAGAGCCCGCTAACTATGGCTACACCTTC. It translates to CATTTEPANYGYTF.

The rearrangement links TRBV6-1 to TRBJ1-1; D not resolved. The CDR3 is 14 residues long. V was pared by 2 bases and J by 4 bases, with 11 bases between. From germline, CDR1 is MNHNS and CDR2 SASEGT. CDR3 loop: CASSELRKFTEAFF. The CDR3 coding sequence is TGTGCCAGCAGTGAATTGCGGAAATTCACTGAAGCTTTCTTT.

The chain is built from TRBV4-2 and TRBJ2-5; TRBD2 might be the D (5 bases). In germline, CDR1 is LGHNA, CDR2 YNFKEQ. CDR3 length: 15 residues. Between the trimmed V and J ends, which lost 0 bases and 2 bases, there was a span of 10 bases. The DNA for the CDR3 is TGTGCCAGCAGCCAAGACCCGGGAACACAAGAGACCCAGTACTTC. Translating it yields CASSQDPGTQETQYF.